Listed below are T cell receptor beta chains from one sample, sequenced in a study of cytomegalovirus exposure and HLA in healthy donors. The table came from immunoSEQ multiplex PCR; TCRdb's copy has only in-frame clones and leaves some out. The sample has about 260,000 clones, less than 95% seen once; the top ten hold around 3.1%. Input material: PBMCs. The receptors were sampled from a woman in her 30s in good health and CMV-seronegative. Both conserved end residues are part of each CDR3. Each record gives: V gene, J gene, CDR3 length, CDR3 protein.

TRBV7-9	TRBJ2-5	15	CASSRQGLAMETQYF
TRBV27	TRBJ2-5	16	CASSFGGTAPGETQYF
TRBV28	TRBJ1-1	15	CASSPTGSWNTEAFF
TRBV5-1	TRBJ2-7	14	CASSLGDKKYEQYF
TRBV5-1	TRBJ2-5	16	CASSLVSSGRQETQYF
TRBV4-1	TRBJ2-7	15	CASSQGVQGPYEQYF
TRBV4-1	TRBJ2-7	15	CASSQVRDPTYEQYF
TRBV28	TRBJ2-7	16	CASSLGRRAGAYEQYF
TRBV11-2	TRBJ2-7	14	CASSLGGVEYEQYF
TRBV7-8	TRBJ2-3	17	CASSSWEGARSTDTQYF
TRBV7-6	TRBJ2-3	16	CASSLVSWGGADTQYF
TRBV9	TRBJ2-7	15	CASSVGGQGRTEQYF
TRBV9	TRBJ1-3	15	CASSAGGSIGNTIYF
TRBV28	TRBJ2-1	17	CASSLLGTSGPYNEQFF
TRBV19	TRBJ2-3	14	CASSTTGITDTQYF
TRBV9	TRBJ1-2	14	CASSVVAEGVGYTF
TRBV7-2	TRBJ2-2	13	CASSLENTGELFF
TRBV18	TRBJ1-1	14	CASSGISGNTEAFF
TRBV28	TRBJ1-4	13	CASSLRSNEKLFF
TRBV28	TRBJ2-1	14	CASRPLAGYNEQFF
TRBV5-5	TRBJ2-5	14	CASSLMGVSETQYF
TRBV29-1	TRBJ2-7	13	CSVEGLESYEQYF
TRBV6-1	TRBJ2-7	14	CASSYRGAGYEQYF
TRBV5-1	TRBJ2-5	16	CASSLAGGPLQETQYF
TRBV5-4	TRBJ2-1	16	CASSLGTSGTYNEQFF
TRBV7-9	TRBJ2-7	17	CASSSTSLGRGVGEQYF
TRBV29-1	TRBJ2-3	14	CSVDGGAFTDTQYF
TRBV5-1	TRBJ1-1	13	CASSLEGATEAFF
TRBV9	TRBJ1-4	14	CASSVGSYNEKLFF
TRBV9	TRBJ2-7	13	CASSAAGGGEQYF
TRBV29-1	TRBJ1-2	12	CSTEDRLYGYTF
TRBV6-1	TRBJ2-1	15	CASSVQRRSKDEQFF
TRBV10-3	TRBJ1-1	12	CAISRTGTEAFF
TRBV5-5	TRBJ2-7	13	CASSLTGGYEQYF
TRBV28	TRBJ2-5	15	CASSLGNRVQETQYF
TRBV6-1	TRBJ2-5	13	CASSEYQPETQYF
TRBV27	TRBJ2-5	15	CASSLLAGGRETQYF
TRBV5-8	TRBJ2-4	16	CASSLVLGLAKNIQYF
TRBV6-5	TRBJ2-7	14	CASSYWGQDYEQYF
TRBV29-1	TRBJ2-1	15	CSVDGTSGRNNEQFF
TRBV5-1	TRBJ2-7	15	CASSLAGGGHYEQYF
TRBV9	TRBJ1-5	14	CASSPRGVSQPQHF
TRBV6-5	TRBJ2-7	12	CASAGPSYEQYF
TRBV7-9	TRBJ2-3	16	CASSRDRTASTDTQYF
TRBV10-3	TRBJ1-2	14	CAISPQGAGYGYTF
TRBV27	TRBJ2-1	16	CASSGLGLAGNNEQFF
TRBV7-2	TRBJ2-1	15	CASSRGLAGLDEQFF